The entry below gives a single T cell receptor (beta chain) sequence along with its context. Its antigen is unidentified. V was shortened by 6 bases and J by 7 bases, with 18 bases between the two germline ends. The length of the CDR3 is 15 residues. The germline V gene encodes CDR1 MNHNY and CDR2 SVGAGI (reference sequence). This record comes from a study of CD8+ T cells in alopecia areata. Following RNA extraction, reverse transcription yielded cDNA that acted as the sequencing template. Here immunoSEQ multiplex PCR was the method, and the copy in TCRdb shows in-frame clones only, minus some. This sample has around 210,000 clones; roughly 56% occur once, and the top ten carry roughly 5.3%. Whole-study findings and limits: Lesional scalp, especially alopecia totalis/universalis, showed higher clonality than normal scalp.

V gene TRBV6-6 combines with J gene TRBJ2-2, with D hard to call. The source of this sequence is a human donor in good health. Specimen: CD8+ T cells sorted from blood. CDR3 nucleotide sequence: TGTGCCAGCAGCCAAGCTGCTCAGCCGGACGGGGAGCTGTTTTTT. It translates to CASSQAAQPDGELFF.